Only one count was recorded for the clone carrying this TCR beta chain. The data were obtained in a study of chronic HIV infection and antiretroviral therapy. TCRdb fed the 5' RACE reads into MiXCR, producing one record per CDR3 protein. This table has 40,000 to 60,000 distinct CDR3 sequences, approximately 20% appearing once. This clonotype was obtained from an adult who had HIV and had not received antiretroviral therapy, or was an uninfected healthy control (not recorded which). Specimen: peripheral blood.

CDR3 loop: CARPRAEAPDTQYF. The CDR3 nucleotides read TGTGCCAGACCGAGGGCCGAGGCCCCAGATACGCAGTATTTT. V is TRBV2 and J is TRBJ2-3; possible D gene TRBD2, 5 bases. V lost 9 bases and J 4 bases, leaving 17 bases between the germline ends. The length of the CDR3 is 14 residues. CDR1 and CDR2 (germline): SNHLY, FYNNEI. Full variable domain (remainder filled in from reference TRBV2 and TRBJ2-3): EPEVTQTPSHQVTQMGQEVILRCVPISNHLYFYWYRQILGQKVEFLVSFYNNEISEKSEIFDDQFSVERPDGSNFTLKIRSTKLEDSAMYFCARPRAEAPDTQYFGPGTRLTVL.